The sequence of this T cell receptor beta chain was determined in a study of blood T cell repertoires in COVID-19. Across the whole study: COVID-19 samples, acute and convalescent, were from the United States, Italy and Spain. The analysed material was cDNA or gDNA that came from T cells, B-cell-depleted T cells, or PBMCs.

The V gene lost 4 bases and the J gene lost 3 bases, with 15 bases spanning the gap. Germline loops: CDR1 MNHEY, CDR2 SMNVEV (reference sequence). The length of the CDR3 is 16 residues. This clone has only one observation. In the source study's methods: Estimation of nucleated cell counts relied on the amplification of reference gene primers. Produced via immunoSEQ multiplex PCR; TCRdb's table is partial and in-frame only. V and J calls and clone size come straight from that table; D and trimming were deduced from the DNA. Of roughly 290,000 clones listed, 75% to 90% are singletons. This clonotype originated in a man younger than 45 with acute or convalescent COVID-19. Sequencing input: peripheral blood. The V and J genes are TRBV27 and TRBJ1-4; D ambiguous. CDR3 nucleotides: TGTGCCAGCAGTTCGTACTCGCGCGCGTCTAATGAAAAACTGTTTTTT. Protein product: CASSSYSRASNEKLFF.